This record concerns one TCR beta chain sequence. Its antigen is still unknown. Assay used: immunoSEQ multiplex PCR; TCRdb lists only in-frame clones, some missing. The sample has tens of thousands of clones, roughly 94% seen once. The data originate from a study of cytomegalovirus exposure and HLA in healthy donors. Donors were drawn from the approximately 110-subject validation cohort, separate from the roughly 700-subject first cohort. Broader study findings: Cytomegalovirus association was listed for under 200 TCR beta chains. Later, an analysis found that TCR clusters from the first cohort tended to co-occur in the 90 to 150 validation repertoires. As was reported, the classifier diagnosed cytomegalovirus status with high specificity and sensitivity.

The sequencing input was PBMCs. The source of this sequence is a man between 18 and 29 years old in good health and CMV-seronegative.

As DNA, the CDR3 is TGTGCCAGCAGCCCACCTGGACAGTCCTACGAGCAGTACTTC. Protein: CASSPPGQSYEQYF. The genes are TRBV11-2 and TRBJ2-7; D is possibly TRBD1 (6 bases). Deletions cut 5 bases from V and 1 base from J, with 12 bases between. Germline loops: CDR1 SGHAT, CDR2 FQNNGV. The CDR3 has 14 residues.